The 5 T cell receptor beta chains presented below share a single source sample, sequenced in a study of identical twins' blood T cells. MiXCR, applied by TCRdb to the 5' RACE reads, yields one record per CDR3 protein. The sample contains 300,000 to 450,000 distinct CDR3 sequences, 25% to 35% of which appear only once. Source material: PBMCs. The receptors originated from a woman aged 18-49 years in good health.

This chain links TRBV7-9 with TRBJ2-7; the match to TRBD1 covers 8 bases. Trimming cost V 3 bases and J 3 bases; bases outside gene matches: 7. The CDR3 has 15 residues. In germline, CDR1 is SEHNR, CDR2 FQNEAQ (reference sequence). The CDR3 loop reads CASSFSGQGNYEQYF. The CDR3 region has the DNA TGTGCCAGCAGCTTCAGTGGACAGGGAAACTACGAGCAGTACTTC.

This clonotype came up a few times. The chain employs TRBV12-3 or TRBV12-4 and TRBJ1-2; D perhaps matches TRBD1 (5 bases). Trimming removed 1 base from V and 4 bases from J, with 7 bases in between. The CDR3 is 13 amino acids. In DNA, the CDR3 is TGTGCCAGCAGTTTAGGGGACCGCTATGGCTACACCTTC. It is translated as CASSLGDRYGYTF.

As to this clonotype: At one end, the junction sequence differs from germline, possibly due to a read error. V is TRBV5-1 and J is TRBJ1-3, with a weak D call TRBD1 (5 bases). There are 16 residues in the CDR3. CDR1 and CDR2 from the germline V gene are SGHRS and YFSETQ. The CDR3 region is CASSSVTANLGSTIYF. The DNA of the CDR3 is TGCGCCAGCAGCTCGGTGACAGCGAATCTTGGAAGCACCATATATTTT.

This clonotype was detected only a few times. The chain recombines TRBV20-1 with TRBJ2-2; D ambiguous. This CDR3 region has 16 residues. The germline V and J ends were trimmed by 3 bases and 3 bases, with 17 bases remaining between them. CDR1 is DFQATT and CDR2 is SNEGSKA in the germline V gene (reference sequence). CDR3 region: CSARDDLTPDTGELFF. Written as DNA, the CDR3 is TGCAGTGCTAGGGACGACCTAACCCCGGACACCGGGGAGCTGTTTTTT.

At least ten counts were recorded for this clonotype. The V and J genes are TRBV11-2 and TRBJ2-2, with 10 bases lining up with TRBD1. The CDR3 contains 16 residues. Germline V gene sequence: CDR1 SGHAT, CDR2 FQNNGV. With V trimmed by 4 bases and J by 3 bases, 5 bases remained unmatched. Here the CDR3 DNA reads TGTGCCAGCAGCTCGACAGGGGGCTTATACACCGGGGAGCTGTTTTTT. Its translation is CASSSTGGLYTGELFF.